Listed here is a single T cell receptor beta chain. Antigen specificity is unknown. The data were obtained in a study of neurological immune-mediated disorders. Every sequencing run generated in excess of 190 million TCR-beta sequences. These sequences covered 15-18 subjects. From the 5' RACE reads, TCRdb called clonotypes with MiXCR, one entry per CDR3 protein. The data hold 60,000 to 70,000 distinct CDR3 sequences, with more than 4.5% observed a single time. CDR1 and CDR2 (germline): SGHTA, FQGTGA. The CDR3 has 15 residues. V dropped 4 bases and J dropped 4 bases, with 15 bases sitting between them. Broader study findings: HTLV-1-associated myelopathy ranked highest for TCR clonal expansion and multiple sclerosis lowest, beneath healthy controls. CDR3 amino acid sequences of expanded clones were not shared across subjects, a result suggesting private repertoires in all groups.

The sequence was collected from a human donor with multiple sclerosis. The donor label of this sample is uncertain. The sequencing sample was made of PBMCs. The rearrangement joins TRBV7-3 to TRBJ2-3; D tentatively reads TRBD1 or TRBD2 (5 bases each). In DNA form, the CDR3 reads TGTGCCAGCAGCTCAAGTGGGGGAATCGCAGATACGCAGTATTTT. It translates to CASSSSGGIADTQYF.